Following are 12 T cell receptor beta chains from one sample sequenced in a study of T cells in Graves' hyperthyroidism and ophthalmopathy. The TCR beta CDR3 regions underwent amplification using RNA transcripts as the source. The HTBI primer set drove a first-round RT-PCR of the TCR CDR3. TCRdb called the multiplex PCR reads again in MiXCR, with one record for every CDR3 protein. The repertoire includes 250,000 to 300,000 distinct CDR3 sequences, approximately 18% of them detected once, and roughly 39% sits in the top ten. Sequencing used blood. The source is a middle-aged man with Graves' ophthalmopathy.

This chain connects TRBV28 to TRBJ2-1, with D perhaps given as TRBD1 or TRBD2 (5 bases each). Looked up from germline, CDR1 is MDHEN and CDR2 is SYDVKM. This CDR3 is 13 amino acids long. V was trimmed by 8 bases and J by 8 bases, leaving 16 bases between them. DNA of the CDR3: TGTGCCAGCCAATCAGGGAGTATCGATGAGCAGTTCTTC. Its protein is CASQSGSIDEQFF.

This clonotype occurred once. V usage is TRBV29-1 and J usage is TRBJ2-5; D perhaps matches TRBD2 (7 bases). CDR1 is SQVTM and CDR2 is ANQGSEA in the germline V gene. The CDR3 extends over 16 amino acids. Trimming cost V 1 base and J 7 bases, with 22 bases left between them. The CDR3 sequence is CSVEVAGARGGGTQYF. As DNA, the CDR3 is TGCAGCGTTGAAGTGGCTGGGGCGAGGGGGGGGGGGACCCAGTACTTC.

The sample holds a few counts of this clonotype. V usage is TRBV19 and J usage is TRBJ2-7, with TRBD1 matching over 8 bases. The CDR3 extends over 13 amino acids. V trimming: 9 bases; J trimming: 4 bases; junction bases outside the gene matches: 8. Germline CDR1 and CDR2: LNHDA and SQIVND (reference sequence). CDR3 nucleotides: TGTGCCAGCATGGACAGGGCCGGTTACGAGCAGTACTTC. It translates to CASMDRAGYEQYF. Filled out from reference TRBV19 and TRBJ2-7, the complete variable domain reads DGGITQSPKYLFRKEGQNVTLSCEQNLNHDAMYWYRQDPGQGLRLIYYSQIVNDFQKGDIAEGYSVSREKKESFPLTVTSAQKNPTAFYLCASMDRAGYEQYFGPGTRLTVT.

V usage is TRBV7-9 and J usage is TRBJ2-5; 12 bases line up with TRBD1. CDR3 length: 17 amino acids. The junction had 12 bases not matched to a gene; V was cut back by 5 bases and J by 5 bases. CDR1 and CDR2 from the germline V gene are SEHNR and FQNEAQ (reference sequence). The DNA of the CDR3 is TGTGCCAGCAGCACCAGACCCGGGACAGGGGGCGAGGAGACCCAGTACTTC. Its protein product is CASSTRPGTGGEETQYF. The variable domain in full, with the rest retrieved from reference TRBV7-9 and TRBJ2-5, is DTGVSQNPRHKITKRGQNVTFRCDPISEHNRLYWYRQTLGQGPEFLTYFQNEAQLEKSRLLSDRFSAERPKGSFSTLEIQRTEQGDSAMYLCASSTRPGTGGEETQYFGPGTRLLVL.

The rearrangement joins TRBV29-1 to TRBJ2-7, with D perhaps TRBD1 (6 bases). Germline loops: CDR1 SQVTM, CDR2 ANQGSEA. With 2 bases removed from V and 1 base from J, the gap between germline ends came to 6 bases. CDR3 size: 12 residues. CDR3 residues: CSVEQGSYEQYF. Here the CDR3 DNA reads TGCAGCGTTGAACAGGGGTCCTACGAGCAGTACTTC.

The V and J genes are TRBV9 and TRBJ2-2, with 10 nucleotides matching TRBD1. The trim removed 4 bases at V and 3 bases at J, leaving 3 bases unmatched. The CDR3 runs 15 residues. CDR1 is SGDLS and CDR2 is YYNGEE in the germline V gene. The CDR3, as DNA: TGTGCCAGCAGCACAGGACAGGGGGACACCGGGGAGCTGTTTTTT. Translating it yields CASSTGQGDTGELFF. The full variable domain, its missing parts supplied by reference TRBV9 and TRBJ2-2, is DSGVTQTPKHLITATGQRVTLRCSPRSGDLSVYWYQQSLDQGLQFLIQYYNGEERAKGNILERFSAQQFPDLHSELNLSSLELGDSALYFCASSTGQGDTGELFFGEGSRLTVL.

The rearrangement uses TRBV27 and TRBJ2-7; D possibly corresponds to TRBD2 (5 bases). Trimming removed 5 bases at V and 1 base at J, with 12 bases between. CDR1 is MNHEY, CDR2 SMNVEV, per germline (reference sequence). This CDR3 spans 14 amino acids. The CDR3 reads CASSPLWTSYEQYF. Written as DNA, the CDR3 is TGTGCCAGCAGTCCCTTATGGACTTCCTACGAGCAGTACTTC.

This clonotype has more than one count but fewer than ten. The chain joins TRBV9 to TRBJ2-7, with a weak D call TRBD1 (6 bases). Trimming pared 1 base from V and 5 bases from J, leaving 16 bases between. The CDR3 totals 15 residues. Per the germline V gene, CDR1 is SGDLS and CDR2 is YYNGEE. The CDR3: CASSVTGTIGHEQYF. Here the CDR3 DNA reads TGTGCCAGCAGCGTAACCGGGACAATAGGCCACGAGCAGTACTTC.

The chain carries TRBV29-1 and TRBJ2-1, with 7 bases aligning to TRBD2. Germline trimming cut 2 bases from V and 5 bases from J; bases unmatched to any gene: 6. The CDR3 runs to 14 residues. Germline values: CDR1 SQVTM, CDR2 ANQGSEA. CDR3 loop: CSVESGGVNNEQFF. The CDR3 nucleotides are TGCAGCGTTGAATCGGGAGGAGTTAACAATGAGCAGTTCTTC.

The chain uses TRBV11-1 and TRBJ2-1, with 7 positions matching TRBD2. The length of the CDR3 is 14 residues. The V segment lost 0 bases and the J segment 7 bases; nucleotides outside the gene matches: 3. Germline V gives CDR1 SGHAT, CDR2 FQDESV (reference sequence). Here the CDR3 reads CASSLAGGANEQFF. DNA of the CDR3: TGTGCCAGCAGCTTAGCGGGAGGGGCAAATGAGCAGTTCTTC.

The chain has TRBV10-3 and TRBJ2-7; TRBD2 agrees at 8 bases. The trim removed 5 bases at V and 5 bases at J, leaving 8 bases unmatched. The CDR3 runs to 14 residues. CDR1 is ENHRY and CDR2 is SYGVKD in the germline V gene. Written as DNA, the CDR3 is TGTGCCATCAGTCCGGGAGGGTCCCTCCACGAGCAGTACTTC. Translation: CAISPGGSLHEQYF.

This clonotype was detected once. The chain links TRBV28 to TRBJ2-7; no reliable D call. Trimming cost V 2 bases and J 3 bases, with 14 bases left between them. The CDR3 is 15 amino acids. Germline CDR1 reads MDHEN; CDR2 reads SYDVKM. The CDR3 nucleotides read TGTGCCAGCAGTTTAACCCTGGGGAAAGGCTACGAGCAGTACTTC. Its translation: CASSLTLGKGYEQYF.